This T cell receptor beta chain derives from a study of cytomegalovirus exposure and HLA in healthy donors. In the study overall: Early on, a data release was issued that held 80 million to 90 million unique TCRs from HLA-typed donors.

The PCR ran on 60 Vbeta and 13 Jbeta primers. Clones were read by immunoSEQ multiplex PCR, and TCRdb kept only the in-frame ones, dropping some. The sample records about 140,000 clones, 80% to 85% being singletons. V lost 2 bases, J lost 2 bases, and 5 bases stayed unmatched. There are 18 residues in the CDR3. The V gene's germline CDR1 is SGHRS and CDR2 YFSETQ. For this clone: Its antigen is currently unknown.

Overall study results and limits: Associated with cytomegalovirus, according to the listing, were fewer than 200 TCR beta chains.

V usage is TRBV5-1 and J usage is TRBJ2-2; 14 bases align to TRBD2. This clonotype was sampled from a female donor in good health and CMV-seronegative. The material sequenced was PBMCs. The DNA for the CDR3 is TGCGCCAGCAGCTTAGGACTAGCGGGAGGAGCTAACACCGGGGAGCTGTTTTTT. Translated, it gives CASSLGLAGGANTGELFF.